Included here is one TCR beta chain sequence, with context. The data were obtained in a study of PD-L1 blockade in urothelial cancer. Study-wide background: Atezolizumab 1,200 mg was given intravenously every 3 weeks, starting 2014. Median T cell yield per blood sample was more than 130,000 cells.

Germline V lookup: CDR1 LGHNT, CDR2 FRNRAP. Germline trimming cut 5 bases from V and 4 bases from J; bases unmatched to any gene: 3. The CDR3 is 13 amino acids. Sequencing used immunoSEQ multiplex PCR; TCRdb keeps in-frame clones, though not all of them. The sample has roughly 56,000 clones, approximately 80% seen once. This clonotype was sampled from a man between 65 and 85 years old with urothelial cancer. Sequenced material: PBMCs, taken around atezolizumab (anti-PD-L1) treatment. The chain combines TRBV12-5 with TRBJ2-5, with 8 bases identical to TRBD2. CDR3 sequence (DNA): TGTGCTAGTGGTCGCGGGGGGCCAGAGACCCAGTACTTC. Amino acid sequence: CASGRGGPETQYF. The full variable domain, completed using reference TRBV12-5 and TRBJ2-5, is DARVTQTPRHKVTEMGQEVTMRCQPILGHNTVFWYRQTMMQGLELLAYFRNRAPLDDSGMPKDRFSAEMPDATLATLKIQPSEPRDSAVYFCASGRGGPETQYFGPGTRLLVL.